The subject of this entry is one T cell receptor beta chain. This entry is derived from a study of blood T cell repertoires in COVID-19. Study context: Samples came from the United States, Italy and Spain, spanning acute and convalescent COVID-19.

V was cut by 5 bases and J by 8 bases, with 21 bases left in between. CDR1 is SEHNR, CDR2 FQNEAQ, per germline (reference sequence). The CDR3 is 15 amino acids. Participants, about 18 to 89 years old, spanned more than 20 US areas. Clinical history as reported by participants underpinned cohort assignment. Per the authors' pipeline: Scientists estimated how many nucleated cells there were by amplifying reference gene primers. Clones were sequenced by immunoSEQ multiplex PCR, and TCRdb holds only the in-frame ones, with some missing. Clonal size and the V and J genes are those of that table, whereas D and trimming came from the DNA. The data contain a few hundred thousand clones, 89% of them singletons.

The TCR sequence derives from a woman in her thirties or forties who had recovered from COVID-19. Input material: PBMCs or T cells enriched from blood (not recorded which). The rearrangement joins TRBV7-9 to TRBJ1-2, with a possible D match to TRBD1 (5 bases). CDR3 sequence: CASSPDAAGRWGYTF. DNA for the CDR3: TGTGCCAGCAGCCCAGATGCGGCAGGGAGGTGGGGCTACACCTTC.